The present entry profiles one T cell receptor (beta chain) with its context. Its antigen is undetermined. The data are from a study of cytomegalovirus exposure and HLA in healthy donors. Study background: Earlier, some 170 million T cells were analyzed, and around 100 million unique TCR beta sequences were found among them. Genotyping of about 400 donors showed that around 81% belonged to the Caucasian-associated ancestry cluster.

Study-wide results and caveats: In an earlier analysis, about 87% or about 30%: the productive usage of most TCR beta V segments. Available immune exposure information was restricted to CMV serostatus only.

This CDR3 comprises 16 residues. V was trimmed by 10 bases and J by 4 bases, leaving 26 bases between them. Germline lookup yields CDR1 SGHTS and CDR2 YDEGEE. PCR primers comprised 60 Vbeta and 13 Jbeta primers. Generated by immunoSEQ multiplex PCR, the TCRdb table keeps only in-frame clones and is missing some. The sample lists over 100,000 clones, roughly 68% occurring once. The sequencing sample was made of PBMCs. The sequence was obtained from a woman younger than 45 in good health and CMV-seronegative. This chain links TRBV5-8 with TRBJ1-1; a possible D gene is TRBD1 (6 bases). The CDR3 is CAGQPDSQGIGTEAFF. CDR3 in DNA: TGTGCCGGCCAACCGGACAGCCAGGGTATCGGCACTGAAGCTTTCTTT.